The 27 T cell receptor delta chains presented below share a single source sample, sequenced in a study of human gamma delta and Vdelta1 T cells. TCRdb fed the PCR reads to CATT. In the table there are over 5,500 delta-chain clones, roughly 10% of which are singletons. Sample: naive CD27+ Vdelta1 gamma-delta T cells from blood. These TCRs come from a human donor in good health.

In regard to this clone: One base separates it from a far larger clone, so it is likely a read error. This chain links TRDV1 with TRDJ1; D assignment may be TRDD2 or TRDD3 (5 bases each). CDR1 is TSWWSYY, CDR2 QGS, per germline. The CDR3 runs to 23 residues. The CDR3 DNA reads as TGTGCTCTTGGGGAACGATCCGACCCTACGCCTAATGGGGACAGGCGGTACACCAATAAACTCATCTTT. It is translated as CALGERSDPTPNGDRRYTNKLIF.

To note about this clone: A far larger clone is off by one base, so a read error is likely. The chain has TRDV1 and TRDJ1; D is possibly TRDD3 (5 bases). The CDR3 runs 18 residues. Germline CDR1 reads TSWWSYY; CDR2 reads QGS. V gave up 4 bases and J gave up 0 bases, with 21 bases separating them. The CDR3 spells CALGVPPRRGSDTDKLIF. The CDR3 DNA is TGTGCTCTTGGGGTCCCGCCTCGGAGGGGGTCTGACACCGATAAACTCATCTTT.

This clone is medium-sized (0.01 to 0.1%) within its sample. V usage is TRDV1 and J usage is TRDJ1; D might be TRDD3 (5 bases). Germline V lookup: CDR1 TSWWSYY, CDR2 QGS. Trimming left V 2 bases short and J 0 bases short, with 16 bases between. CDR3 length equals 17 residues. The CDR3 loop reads CALGELVAGKNTDKLIF. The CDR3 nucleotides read TGTGCTCTTGGGGAATTGGTGGCTGGGAAAAACACCGATAAACTCATCTTT.

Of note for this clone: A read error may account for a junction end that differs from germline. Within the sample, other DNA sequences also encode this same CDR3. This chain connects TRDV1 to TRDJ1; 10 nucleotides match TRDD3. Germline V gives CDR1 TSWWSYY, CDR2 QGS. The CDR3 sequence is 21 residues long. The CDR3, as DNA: TGTGCTCTTGGGGAATTCCTAGGGTACTACTTGCGGGGGATACGGGGCGATAAACTCATCTTC. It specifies CALGEFLGYYLRGIRGDKLIF.

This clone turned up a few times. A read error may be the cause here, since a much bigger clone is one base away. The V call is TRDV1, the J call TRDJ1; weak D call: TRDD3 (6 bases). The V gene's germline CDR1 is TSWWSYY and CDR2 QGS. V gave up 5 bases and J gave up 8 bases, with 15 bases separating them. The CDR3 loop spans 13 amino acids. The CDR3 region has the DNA TGTGCTCTTGGGATTCCGGGGGGAATCAAACTCATCTTT. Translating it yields CALGIPGGIKLIF.

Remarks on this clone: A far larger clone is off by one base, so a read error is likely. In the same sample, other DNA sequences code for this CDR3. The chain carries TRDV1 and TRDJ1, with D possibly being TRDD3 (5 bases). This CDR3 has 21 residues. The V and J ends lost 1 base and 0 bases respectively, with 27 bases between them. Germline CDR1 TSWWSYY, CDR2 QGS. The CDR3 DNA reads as TGTGCTCTTGGGGAACGTTCGTACCCACACGTAGGGGGCCGACACACCGATAAACTCATCTTT. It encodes CALGERSYPHVGGRHTDKLIF.

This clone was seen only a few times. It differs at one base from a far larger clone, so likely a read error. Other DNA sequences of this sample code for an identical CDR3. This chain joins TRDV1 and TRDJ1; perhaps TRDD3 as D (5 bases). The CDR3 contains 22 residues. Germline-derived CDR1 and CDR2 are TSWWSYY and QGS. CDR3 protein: CALGRGGPPPRPYAVFTDKLIF. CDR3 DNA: TGCGCTCTTGGGAGGGGGGGCCCGCCACCAAGACCATACGCGGTGTTCACCGATAAACTCATCTTT.

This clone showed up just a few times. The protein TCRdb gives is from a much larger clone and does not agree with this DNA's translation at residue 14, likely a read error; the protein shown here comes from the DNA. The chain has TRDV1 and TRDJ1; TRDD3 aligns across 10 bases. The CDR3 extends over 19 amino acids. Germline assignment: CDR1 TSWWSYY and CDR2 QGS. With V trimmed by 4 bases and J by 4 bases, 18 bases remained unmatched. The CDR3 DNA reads TGTGCTCTTGGGGCGACTTCCTACCGGGGGATACGATTGATCGATAAACTCATCTTT. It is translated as CALGATSYRGIRLIDKLIF.

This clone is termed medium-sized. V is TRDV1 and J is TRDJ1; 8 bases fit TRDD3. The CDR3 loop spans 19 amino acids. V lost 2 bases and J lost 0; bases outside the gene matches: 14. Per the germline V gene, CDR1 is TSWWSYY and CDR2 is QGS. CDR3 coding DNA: TGTGCTCTTGGGGAAAGTGTTGGAGGCTGGGGGACACACACCGATAAACTCATCTTT. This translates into CALGESVGGWGTHTDKLIF.

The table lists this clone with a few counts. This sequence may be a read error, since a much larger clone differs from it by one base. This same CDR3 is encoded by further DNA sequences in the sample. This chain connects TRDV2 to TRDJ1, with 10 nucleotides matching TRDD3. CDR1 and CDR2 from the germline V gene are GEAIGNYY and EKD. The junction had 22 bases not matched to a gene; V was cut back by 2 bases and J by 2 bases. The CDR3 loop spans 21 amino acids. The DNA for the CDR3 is TGTGCCTGTGACATGGTTCTGGGGGATATGTCGAGTGTTCCGAAGACCGATAAACTCATCTTT. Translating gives CACDMVLGDMSSVPKTDKLIF.

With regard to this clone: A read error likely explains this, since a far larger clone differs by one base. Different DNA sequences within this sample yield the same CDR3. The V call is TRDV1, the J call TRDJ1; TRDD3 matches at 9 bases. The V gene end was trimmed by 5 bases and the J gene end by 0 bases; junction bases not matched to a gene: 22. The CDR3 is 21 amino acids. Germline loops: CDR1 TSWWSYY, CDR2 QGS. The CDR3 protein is CALGPKDLRRGILRNTDKLIF. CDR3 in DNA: TGTGCTCTTGGGCCTAAAGATCTACGTCGGGGGATACTTCGGAACACCGATAAACTCATCTTT.

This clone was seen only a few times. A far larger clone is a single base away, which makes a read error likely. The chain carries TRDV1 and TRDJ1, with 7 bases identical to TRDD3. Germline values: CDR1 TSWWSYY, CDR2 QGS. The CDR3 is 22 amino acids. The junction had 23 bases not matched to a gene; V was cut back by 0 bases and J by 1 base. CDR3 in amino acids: CALGELGYVAKGIGRLTDKLIF. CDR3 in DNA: TGTGCTCTTGGGGAACTCGGTTACGTTGCAAAGGGGATAGGTCGTCTCACCGATAAACTCATCTTT.

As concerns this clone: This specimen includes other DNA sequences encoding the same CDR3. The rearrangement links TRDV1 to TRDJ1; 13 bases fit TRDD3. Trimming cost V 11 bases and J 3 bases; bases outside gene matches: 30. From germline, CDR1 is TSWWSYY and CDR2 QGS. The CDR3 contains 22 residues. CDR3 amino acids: CAIAFLPRYWGIRPGVADKLIF. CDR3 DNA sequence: TGTGCTATCGCCTTCCTCCCCCGATACTGGGGGATACGCCCGGGGGTCGCCGATAAACTCATCTTT.

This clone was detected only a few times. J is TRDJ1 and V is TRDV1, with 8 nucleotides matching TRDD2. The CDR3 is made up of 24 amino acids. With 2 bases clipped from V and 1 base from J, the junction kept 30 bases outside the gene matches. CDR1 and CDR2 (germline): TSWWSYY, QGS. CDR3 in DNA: TGTGCTCTTGGGGAAAGCGGGCTAGGTCTTCCTACTCGCTGGGGCCGAAGGGGCACCGATAAACTCATCTTT. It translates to CALGESGLGLPTRWGRRGTDKLIF.

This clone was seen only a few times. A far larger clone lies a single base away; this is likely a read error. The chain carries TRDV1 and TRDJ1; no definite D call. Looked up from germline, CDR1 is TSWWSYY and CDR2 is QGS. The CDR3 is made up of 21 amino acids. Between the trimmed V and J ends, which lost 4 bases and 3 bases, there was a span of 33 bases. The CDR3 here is CALGASNQLRARTSYADKLIF. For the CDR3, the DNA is TGTGCTCTTGGGGCCTCCAATCAACTTCGGGCCCGTACTTCGTACGCCGATAAACTCATCTTT.

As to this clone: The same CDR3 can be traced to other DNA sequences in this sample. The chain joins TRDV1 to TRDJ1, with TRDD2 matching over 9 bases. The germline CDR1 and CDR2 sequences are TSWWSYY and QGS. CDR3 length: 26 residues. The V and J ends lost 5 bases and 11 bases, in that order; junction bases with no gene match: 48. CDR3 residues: CALGPRAFLRFSREERRAGGKEKLIF. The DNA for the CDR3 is TGTGCTCTTGGGCCTCGAGCCTTCCTACGTTTTTCGAGGGAGGAGCGTAGGGCTGGGGGGAAAGAGAAGCTCATCTTT.

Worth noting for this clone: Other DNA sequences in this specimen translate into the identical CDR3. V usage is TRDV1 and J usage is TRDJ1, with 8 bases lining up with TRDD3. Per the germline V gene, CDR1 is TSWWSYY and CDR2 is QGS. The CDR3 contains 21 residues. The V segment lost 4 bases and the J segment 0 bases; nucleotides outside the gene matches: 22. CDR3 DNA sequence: TGTGCTCTTGGGGGTTTCCTCTACTGGGGGGGCGGTTCGGGGTACACCGATAAACTCATCTTT. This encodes CALGGFLYWGGGSGYTDKLIF.

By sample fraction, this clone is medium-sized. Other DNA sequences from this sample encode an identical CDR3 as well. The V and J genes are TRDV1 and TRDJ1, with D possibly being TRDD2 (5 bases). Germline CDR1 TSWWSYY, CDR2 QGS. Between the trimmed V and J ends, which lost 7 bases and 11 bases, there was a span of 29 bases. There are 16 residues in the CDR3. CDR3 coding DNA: TGTGCTCTTGCTTCCAGGGTCCGGAACCCGAAACAGGGTCTCATCTTT. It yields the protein CALASRVRNPKQGLIF.

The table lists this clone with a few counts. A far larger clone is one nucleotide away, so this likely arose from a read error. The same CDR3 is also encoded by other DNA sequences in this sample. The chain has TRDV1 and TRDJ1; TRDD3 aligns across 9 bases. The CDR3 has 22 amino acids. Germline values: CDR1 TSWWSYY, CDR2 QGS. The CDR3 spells CALGEPAKHPVWGIRYTDKLIF. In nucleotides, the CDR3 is TGTGCTCTTGGGGAACCTGCTAAACACCCCGTCTGGGGGATCAGGTACACCGATAAGCTCATCTTT.

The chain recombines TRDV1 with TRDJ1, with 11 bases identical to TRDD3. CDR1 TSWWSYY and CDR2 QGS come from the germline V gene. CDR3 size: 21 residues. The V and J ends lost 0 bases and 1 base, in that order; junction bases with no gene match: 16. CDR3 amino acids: CALGELRPTHWGIKSTDKLIF. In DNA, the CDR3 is TGTGCTCTTGGGGAACTAAGGCCTACTCACTGGGGGATAAAGAGCACCGATAAACTCATCTTT.

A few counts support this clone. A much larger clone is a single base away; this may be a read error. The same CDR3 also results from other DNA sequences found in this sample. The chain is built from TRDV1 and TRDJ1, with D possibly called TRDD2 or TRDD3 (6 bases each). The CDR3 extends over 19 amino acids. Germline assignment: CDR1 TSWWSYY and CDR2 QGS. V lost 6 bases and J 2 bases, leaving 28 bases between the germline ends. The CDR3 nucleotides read TGTGCTCTTGGCGATCCCCGGCCTTCCGGGCGATACGCTACCGATAAACTCATCTTT. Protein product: CALGDPRPSGRYATDKLIF.

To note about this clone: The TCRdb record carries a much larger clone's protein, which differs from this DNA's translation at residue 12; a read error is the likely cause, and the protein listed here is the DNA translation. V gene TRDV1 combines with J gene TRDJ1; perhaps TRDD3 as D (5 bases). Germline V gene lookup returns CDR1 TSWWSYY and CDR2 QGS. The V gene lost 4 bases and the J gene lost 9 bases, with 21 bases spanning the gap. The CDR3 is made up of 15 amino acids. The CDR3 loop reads CALGVTTGGPHELIF. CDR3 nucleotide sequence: TGTGCTCTTGGGGTAACTACCGGGGGCCCTCATGAACTCATCTTT.

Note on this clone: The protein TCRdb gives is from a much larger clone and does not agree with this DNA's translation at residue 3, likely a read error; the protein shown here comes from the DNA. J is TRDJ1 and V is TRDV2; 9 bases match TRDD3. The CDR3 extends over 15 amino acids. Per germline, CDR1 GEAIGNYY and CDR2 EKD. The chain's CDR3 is CARDSTRGIPKRLIF. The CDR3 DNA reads TGTGCCCGTGACTCCACACGGGGGATACCTAAGAGGCTCATCTTT.

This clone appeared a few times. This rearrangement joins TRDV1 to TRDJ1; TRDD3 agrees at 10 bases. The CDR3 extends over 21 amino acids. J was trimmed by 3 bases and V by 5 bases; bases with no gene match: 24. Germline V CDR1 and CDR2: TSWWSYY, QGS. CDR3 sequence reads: CALGNYLHFYRGIRGADKLIF. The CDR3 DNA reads TGTGCTCTTGGGAACTACCTTCACTTCTATCGGGGGATACGGGGAGCCGATAAACTCATCTTT.

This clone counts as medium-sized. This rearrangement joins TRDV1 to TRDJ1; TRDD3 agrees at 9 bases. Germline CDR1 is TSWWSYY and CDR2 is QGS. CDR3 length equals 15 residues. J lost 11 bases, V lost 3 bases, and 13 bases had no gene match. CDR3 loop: CALGERGWRGIPLIF. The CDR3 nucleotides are TGTGCTCTTGGGGAGCGTGGTTGGAGGGGGATACCCCTCATCTTT.

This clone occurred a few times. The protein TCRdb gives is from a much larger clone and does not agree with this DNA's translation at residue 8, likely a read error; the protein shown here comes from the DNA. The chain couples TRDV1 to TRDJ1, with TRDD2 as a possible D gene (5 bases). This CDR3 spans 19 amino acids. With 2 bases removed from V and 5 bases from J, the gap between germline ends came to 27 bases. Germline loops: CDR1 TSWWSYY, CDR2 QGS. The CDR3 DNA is TGTGCTCTTGGGGAAAAGCGGGACTTCCCCAGAAGACGCGTAGATAAACTCATCTTT. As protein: CALGEKRDFPRRRVDKLIF.

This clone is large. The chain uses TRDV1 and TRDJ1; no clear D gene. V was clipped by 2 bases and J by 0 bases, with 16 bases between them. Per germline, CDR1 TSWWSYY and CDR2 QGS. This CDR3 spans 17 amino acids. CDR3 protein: CALGESLSTRHTDKLIF. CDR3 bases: TGTGCTCTTGGGGAATCCTTATCTACGCGCCACACCGATAAACTCATCTTT.